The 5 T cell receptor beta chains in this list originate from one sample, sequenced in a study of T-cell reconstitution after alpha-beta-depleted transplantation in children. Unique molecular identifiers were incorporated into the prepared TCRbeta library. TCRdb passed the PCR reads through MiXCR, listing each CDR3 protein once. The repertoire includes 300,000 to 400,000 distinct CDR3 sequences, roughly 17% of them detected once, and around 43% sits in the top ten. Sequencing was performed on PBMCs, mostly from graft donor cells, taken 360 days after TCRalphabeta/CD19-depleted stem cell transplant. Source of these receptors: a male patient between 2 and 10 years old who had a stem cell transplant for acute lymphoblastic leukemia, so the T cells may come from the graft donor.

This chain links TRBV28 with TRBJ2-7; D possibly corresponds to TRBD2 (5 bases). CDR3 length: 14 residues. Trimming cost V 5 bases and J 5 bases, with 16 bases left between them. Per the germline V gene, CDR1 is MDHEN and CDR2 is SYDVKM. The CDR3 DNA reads TGTGCCAGCAGTCCGAGGGCCCCCGTCCACGAGCAGTACTTC. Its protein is CASSPRAPVHEQYF.

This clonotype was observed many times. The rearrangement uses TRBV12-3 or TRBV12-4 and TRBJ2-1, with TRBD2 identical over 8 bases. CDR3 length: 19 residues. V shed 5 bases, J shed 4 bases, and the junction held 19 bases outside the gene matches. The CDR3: CASSGLPKEGLARYNEQFF. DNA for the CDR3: TGTGCCAGCAGTGGGTTACCCAAGGAAGGACTAGCCAGATACAATGAGCAGTTCTTC.

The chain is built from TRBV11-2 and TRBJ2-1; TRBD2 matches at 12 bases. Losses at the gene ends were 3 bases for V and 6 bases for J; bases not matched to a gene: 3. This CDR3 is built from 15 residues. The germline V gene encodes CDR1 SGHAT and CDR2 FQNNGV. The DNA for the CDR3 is TGTGCCAGCAGCTTCCTAGCGGGGGGGACCAATGAGCAGTTCTTC. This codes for CASSFLAGGTNEQFF.

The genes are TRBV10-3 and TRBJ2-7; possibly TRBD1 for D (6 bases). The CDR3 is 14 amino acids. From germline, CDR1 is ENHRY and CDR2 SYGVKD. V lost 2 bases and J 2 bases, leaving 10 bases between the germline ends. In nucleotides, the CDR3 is TGTGCCATCAGTGAGGCGACAGGAACCTACGAGCAGTACTTC. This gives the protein CAISEATGTYEQYF.

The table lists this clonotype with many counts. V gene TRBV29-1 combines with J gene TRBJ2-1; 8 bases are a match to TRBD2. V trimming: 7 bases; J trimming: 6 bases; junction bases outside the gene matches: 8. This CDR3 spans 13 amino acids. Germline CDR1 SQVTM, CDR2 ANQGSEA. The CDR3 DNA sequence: TGCAGCGACATAGCGGGAACGACCAATGAGCAGTTCTTC. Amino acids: CSDIAGTTNEQFF.